What follows is one T cell receptor (beta chain) and its context. The antigen is unknown. A single heparinised draw of approximately 100 mL on average was taken per donor. Sorting of CD4+ naive, central memory, regulatory and stem cell-like memory cells was performed via CD45RO/CCR7/CD25/CD127/CD95/CD27. Germline CDR1 is SGHTA and CDR2 is FQGNSA. V gave up 5 bases and J gave up 6 bases, with 17 bases separating them. The CDR3 consists of 14 residues. The data derive from a study of beta chain features in type 1 diabetes. Study results and caveats: These data did not resolve whether HLA type affects TCRB rearrangement. cDNA-based sequencing might over-represent cells highly expressing TCR.

The whole isolated RNA underwent reverse transcription, so sequencing captured expressed TCRB transcripts. Profiling relied on immunoSEQ multiplex PCR, and the TCRdb table lists in-frame clones only, not all of them. The repertoire holds some 150,000 clones, around 10% seen once, with about 2.1% in the top ten. The TCR originated in a man between 18 and 29 years old in good health. Specimen: central memory CD4+ T cells from blood. The chain carries TRBV7-2 and TRBJ2-7, with D possibly being TRBD2 (5 bases). The CDR3 protein is CASSPGGGRLEQYF. The CDR3 coding sequence is TGTGCCAGCAGCCCCGGAGGCGGGCGGCTCGAGCAGTACTTC.